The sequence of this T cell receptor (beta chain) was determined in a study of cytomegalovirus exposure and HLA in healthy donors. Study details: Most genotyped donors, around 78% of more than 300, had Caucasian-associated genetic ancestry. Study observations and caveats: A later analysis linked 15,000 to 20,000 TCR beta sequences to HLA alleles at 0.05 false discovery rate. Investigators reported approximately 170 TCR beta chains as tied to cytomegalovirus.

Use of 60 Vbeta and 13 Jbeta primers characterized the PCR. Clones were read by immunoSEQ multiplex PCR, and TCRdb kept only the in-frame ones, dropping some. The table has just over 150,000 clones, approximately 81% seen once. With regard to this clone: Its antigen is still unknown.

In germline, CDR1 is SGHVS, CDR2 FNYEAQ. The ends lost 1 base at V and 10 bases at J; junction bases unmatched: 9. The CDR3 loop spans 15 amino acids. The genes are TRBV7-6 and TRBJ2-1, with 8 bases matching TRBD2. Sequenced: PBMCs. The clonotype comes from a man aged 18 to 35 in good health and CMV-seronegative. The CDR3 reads CASSLGTSPREEQFF. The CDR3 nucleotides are TGTGCCAGCAGCTTAGGGACTAGCCCCCGGGAGGAGCAGTTCTTC.